The rows below give T cell receptor beta chains drawn from one sample of a study of blood T cell repertoires in COVID-19. TCRdb's table, derived via immunoSEQ multiplex PCR, lists solely in-frame clones and lacks some. The data contain around 84,000 clones, 85% to 90% of them singletons. Sequencing was performed on peripheral blood. These receptors were taken from a man between 50 and 59 years old with active COVID-19. Each CDR3 is given with its conserved first and last residue. The order of the fields is CDR3 DNA, CDR3 protein, J gene, D gene, V gene, clone size. The D gene is left open where the match is weak. Clone size is not always given. Where it is, it says once, few, many or a class for expanded clones.

TGCGCCAGCAGCTTGGCTATCTATCGGGATCCCCGCAAGGGTGAGACCCAGTACTTC	CASSLAIYRDPRKGETQYF	TRBJ2-5	NA	TRBV5-1	NA
TGTGCCAGCAGCCAAGCGGGAGGGCTCCATGAGCAGTTCTTC	CASSQAGGLHEQFF	TRBJ2-1	TRBD2	TRBV3-1/TRBV3-2	NA
TGTGCCAGCAGCCAAGACTGGGGCCGCGAGCAGTACTTC	CASSQDWGREQYF	TRBJ2-7	NA	TRBV4-2	NA
TGTGCCACCAGCAGTAACCTCGAGCCCAATGAGCAGTTCTTC	CATSSNLEPNEQFF	TRBJ2-1	NA	TRBV15	once
TGTGCCAGCACCGCCTTGGGCCAGGGGCCAGATACGCAGTATTTT	CASTALGQGPDTQYF	TRBJ2-3	NA	TRBV4-2	NA
TGTGCCAGCAGCCCTAGCGGGGGAACTACCGGGGAGCTGTTTTTT	CASSPSGGTTGELFF	TRBJ2-2	TRBD2	TRBV7-3	once
TGTGCCATCAGTGACAGGCAGGATAACTATGGCTACACCTTC	CAISDRQDNYGYTF	TRBJ1-2	NA	TRBV10-3	NA
TGTGCCACTCAAAATGACAGGGGGTCCTACGAGCAGTACTTC	CATQNDRGSYEQYF	TRBJ2-7	TRBD1	TRBV19	NA
TGTGCCATCACTAGGACAGGAGTTTGTGAAAAACTGTTTTTT	CAITRTGVCEKLFF	TRBJ1-4	TRBD1	TRBV11-2	once
TGCGCCAGCAGTGGATCGGGGGACACTGAAGCTTTCTTT	CASSGSGDTEAFF	TRBJ1-1	NA	TRBV5-1	NA
TGTGCCAGCAGCGACTTAGCGGGAGAGGACGAGCAGTACTTC	CASSDLAGEDEQYF	TRBJ2-7	TRBD2	TRBV7-6	NA
TGTGCCAGCAGGGGGACAGGGAGGGGAGCCTATGGCTACACCTTC	CASRGTGRGAYGYTF	TRBJ1-2	TRBD1	TRBV2	NA
TGCAGCGTCGACAGTATTTTGGTTGAAGCTTTCTTT	CSVDSILVEAFF	TRBJ1-1	NA	TRBV29-1	NA
TGTGCCAGCAGCCAAGCTTCCTGGAACAGGGTACGAAATGAGCAGTTCTTC	CASSQASWNRVRNEQFF	TRBJ2-1	NA	TRBV11-3	NA
TGTGCCAGCAGCCAAGAGGGACTACGAACAGGGCGCACAGATACGCAGTATTTT	CASSQEGLRTGRTDTQYF	TRBJ2-3	NA	TRBV4-2	few
TGTGCCTGGAGTCCTCCCGGGACAGAGTCCTACGAGCAGTACTTC	CAWSPPGTESYEQYF	TRBJ2-7	TRBD1	TRBV30	once
TGTGCCAGCAGTCGACTAGCGGGGGGGCCGTACGAGCAGTACTTC	CASSRLAGGPYEQYF	TRBJ2-7	TRBD2	TRBV2	NA
TGTGCAAGTCGCTTAGCGCGGCGGGGGTCCTCCTACAATGAGCAGTTCTTC	CASRLARRGSSYNEQFF	TRBJ2-1	NA	TRBV12-2	NA
TGTGCCAGCAGCTTATTCGGGCTCCCGGGGGACGAGCAGTACTTC	CASSLFGLPGDEQYF	TRBJ2-7	NA	TRBV7-2	NA
TGCGCCAGCAGCCAAGGGGGACTAGCGGGGGGCCAGGGAGATACGCAGTATTTT	CASSQGGLAGGQGDTQYF	TRBJ2-3	TRBD2	TRBV4-3	NA
TGCGCCAGCAGCCAAGATAAGAGGGTCAGGGGGAGCTACGAGCAGTACTTC	CASSQDKRVRGSYEQYF	TRBJ2-7	TRBD1	TRBV4-1	NA
TGTGCCAGCAGCAGGCGGGACAGGAAAGCTTTCTTT	CASSRRDRKAFF	TRBJ1-1	TRBD1	TRBV11-1	NA
TGTGCCAGCAAAAAAAGGGGCGGTAGCACAGATACGCAGTATTTT	CASKKRGGSTDTQYF	TRBJ2-3	NA	TRBV6-4	NA
TGTGCCAGCAGCCTGGGAGGGTGGGATACGCAGTATTTT	CASSLGGWDTQYF	TRBJ2-3	TRBD2	TRBV3-1/TRBV3-2	NA
TGTGCCAGCAGTGAAGTCGGCAGAGGCGATGAAAAACTGTTTTTT	CASSEVGRGDEKLFF	TRBJ1-4	NA	TRBV6-1	NA
TGTGCCAGCAGCTTAGAACAGGGAGCTTACAATGAGCAGTTCTTC	CASSLEQGAYNEQFF	TRBJ2-1	NA	TRBV7-3	NA
TGCGCCAGCAGTGAGTCGACGGCTAGCCCCACAGATACGCAGTATTTT	CASSESTASPTDTQYF	TRBJ2-3	NA	TRBV10-1	NA
TGTGCCAGCAGCTTAGGTAGCGGGACGACAGATACGCAGTATTTT	CASSLGSGTTDTQYF	TRBJ2-3	TRBD2	TRBV7-7	once
TGCGCCAGCAGCAGCGGGGAGGGAGGGCCATTGAATGAGCAGTTCTTC	CASSSGEGGPLNEQFF	TRBJ2-1	TRBD2	TRBV5-1	NA
TGTGCCAGCAGCCCCTCGGGGCAGGGGTGGAATTCACCCCTCCACTTT	CASSPSGQGWNSPLHF	TRBJ1-6	NA	TRBV27	few
TGTGCCACCCAGACAGTGTTCACTAACTATGGCTACACCTTC	CATQTVFTNYGYTF	TRBJ1-2	NA	TRBV19	NA
TGTGCCAGTAGTATAGTAGGGGCCTACAATGAGCAGTTCTTC	CASSIVGAYNEQFF	TRBJ2-1	NA	TRBV19	NA
TGTGCCAGCAGCACGGGACTAGCGGGAGGCCTTAGCACAGATACGCAGTATTTT	CASSTGLAGGLSTDTQYF	TRBJ2-3	TRBD2	TRBV5-4	NA
TGTGCCAGCAGCGTCGGTAGCTCCCTGGACTACGAGCAGTACTTC	CASSVGSSLDYEQYF	TRBJ2-7	NA	TRBV9	once
TGTGCCAGCAGAGGGGCCAGATCAGGCTATGGCTACACCTTC	CASRGARSGYGYTF	TRBJ1-2	NA	TRBV28	few
TGTGCCAGCTCACCCGAGACGTGGGGGCAGAGCGGCTACACCTTC	CASSPETWGQSGYTF	TRBJ1-2	NA	TRBV18	once
TGTGCCAGCACCACCACCACAGACACCTACGAGCAGTACTTC	CASTTTTDTYEQYF	TRBJ2-7	NA	TRBV11-3	NA
TGTGCCAGCAGCCCAGACAGCAGGCTTTCGAAGCGCACTAACTATGGCTACACCTTC	CASSPDSRLSKRTNYGYTF	TRBJ1-2	NA	TRBV9	NA
TGTGCCAGTAGTATCCCGGAGGTATCAGAGACCCAGTACTTC	CASSIPEVSETQYF	TRBJ2-5	NA	TRBV19	NA
TGTGCCAGTAGCCCCACCACAGGGCGTAACTATGGCTACACCTTC	CASSPTTGRNYGYTF	TRBJ1-2	NA	TRBV19	few
TGTGCCAGCAGCTTGTATACGCGGCGGCCGGGTACGCAGTATTTT	CASSLYTRRPGTQYF	TRBJ2-3	NA	TRBV5-6	NA
TGTGCCAGCAGCCAGGGAGCAGGGGCCGCCTACGAGCAGTACTTC	CASSQGAGAAYEQYF	TRBJ2-7	NA	TRBV7-2	NA
TGCGCCAGCAGCTTGGGGCAGGGGGCTTTTGGCTACACCTTC	CASSLGQGAFGYTF	TRBJ1-2	TRBD1	TRBV5-1	NA
TGTGCCAGCAGTGGGGCGCCATTATACAATGAGCAGTTCTTC	CASSGAPLYNEQFF	TRBJ2-1	NA	TRBV2	NA
TGTGCCAGCAGCCGACAGGGTGACGGAAACACCATATATTTT	CASSRQGDGNTIYF	TRBJ1-3	TRBD1	TRBV6-2/TRBV6-3	NA
TGCGCCAGCAGCCCGGACAGGGCTCGCTATGGCTACACCTTC	CASSPDRARYGYTF	TRBJ1-2	TRBD1	TRBV4-3	NA